One sample yielded the 21 T cell receptor beta chains listed below, sequenced in a study of blood T cell repertoires in COVID-19. The data were produced by immunoSEQ multiplex PCR, yet TCRdb's version contains in-frame clones alone and is incomplete. Of hundreds of thousands of clones in the sample, roughly 90% are singletons; the top ten hold 1.2%. The sequenced material came from peripheral blood. Receptors were obtained from a middle-aged man with acute or convalescent COVID-19.

The table lists this clone with a few counts. The rearrangement links TRBV28 to TRBJ1-5, with 12 positions matching TRBD1. Germline assignment: CDR1 MDHEN and CDR2 SYDVKM. V lost 6 bases and J lost 1; bases outside the gene matches: 4. The CDR3 has 16 residues. The DNA for the CDR3 is TGTGCCAGCAGCTCCGGGACAGGGGGCAGCAATCAGCCCCAGCATTTT. This encodes CASSSGTGGSNQPQHF. The entire variable domain, with the rest obtained from reference TRBV28 and TRBJ1-5, is as follows: DVKVTQSSRYLVKRTGEKVFLECVQDMDHENMFWYRQDPGLGLRLIYFSYDVKMKEKGDIPEGYSVSREKKERFSLILESASTNQTSMYLCASSSGTGGSNQPQHFGDGTRLSIL.

The chain combines TRBV18 with TRBJ2-2; a possible D gene is TRBD2 (5 bases). CDR1 is KGHSH and CDR2 is LQKENI in the germline V gene. Between the trimmed V and J ends, which lost 4 bases and 4 bases, there was a span of 13 bases. The CDR3 totals 15 residues. CDR3 in DNA: TGTGCCAGCTCACTGCGAGAGGGCCGCACCGGGGAGCTGTTTTTT. Encoded protein: CASSLREGRTGELFF.

The chain recombines TRBV14 with TRBJ1-6, with 9 bases fitting TRBD1. The CDR3 spans 15 residues. V lost 0 bases and J lost 10; bases outside the gene matches: 4. Germline CDR1 is SGHDN and CDR2 is FVKESK. DNA for the CDR3: TGTGCCAGCAGCCAAGAAGGGACAGGGCACTCACCCCTCCACTTT. It specifies CASSQEGTGHSPLHF.

The V call is TRBV10-2, the J call TRBJ1-5; 12 bases agree with TRBD1. Germline CDR1 reads WSHSY; CDR2 reads SAAADI. With 6 bases clipped from V and 7 bases from J, the junction kept 10 bases outside the gene matches. This CDR3 is 16 amino acids long. The CDR3 coding sequence is TGCGCCAGCAGGCGGGACAGGGGGCTATCGGGACAGCCCCAGCATTTT. This sequence encodes CASRRDRGLSGQPQHF.

This clone appeared a single time. The rearrangement links TRBV27 to TRBJ1-4; tentative D call: TRBD1 (5 bases). CDR3 size: 15 residues. V was trimmed by 5 bases and J by 3 bases, leaving 13 bases between them. Germline-derived CDR1 and CDR2 are MNHEY and SMNVEV (reference sequence). Written as DNA, the CDR3 is TGTGCCAGCAGTCCGGGTGGGGCGGCTAATGAAAAACTGTTTTTT. It specifies CASSPGGAANEKLFF.

The rearrangement joins TRBV15 to TRBJ2-6; a weak D match, TRBD1 (6 bases). The CDR3 totals 16 residues. V lost 5 bases to trimming and J lost 2 bases, with 13 bases between them. CDR1 is LNHNV and CDR2 is YYDKDF in the germline V gene (reference sequence). The CDR3 coding sequence is TGTGCCACCAGCCGGGGCAGGGGCGCTGGGGCCAACGTCCTGACTTTC. Residues: CATSRGRGAGANVLTF.

This clone was counted a few times. The rearrangement joins TRBV30 to TRBJ1-1; a weak D match, TRBD1 (6 bases). Deletions cut 8 bases from V and 3 bases from J, with 19 bases between. This CDR3 is built from 14 residues. Germline loops: CDR1 GTSNPN, CDR2 SVGIG (reference sequence). CDR3 in DNA: TGTGCCCTCACCCGGGGGGGCACGGACACTGAAGCTTTCTTT. Translating it yields CALTRGGTDTEAFF.

The V gene is TRBV7-2, the J gene TRBJ1-4; 8 nucleotides align to TRBD1. Germline V gene lookup returns CDR1 SGHTA and CDR2 FQGNSA. The CDR3 contains 15 residues. V lost 4 bases, J lost 8 bases, and 9 bases stayed unmatched. The CDR3 loop is CASSSPGGRGEKLFF. The CDR3 region has the DNA TGTGCCAGCAGCTCTCCAGGGGGCCGAGGAGAAAAACTGTTTTTT.

This chain joins TRBV7-8 and TRBJ2-7, with 7 bases that match TRBD2. The germline gives CDR1 SGHVS, CDR2 FQNEAQ. CDR3 length equals 13 residues. V lost 1 base to trimming and J lost 12 bases; unmatched junction nucleotides: 9. The CDR3 DNA reads TGTGCCAGCAGCTTAGGACTAGCTGGGCCTGCGTACTTC. Translation: CASSLGLAGPAYF.

This chain connects TRBV6-1 to TRBJ2-7; D perhaps matches TRBD1 (6 bases). The CDR3 sequence is 15 residues long. V lost 2 bases to trimming and J lost 2 bases, with 13 bases between them. CDR1 MNHNS and CDR2 SASEGT come from the germline V gene. The CDR3 loop reads CASSEYGTLTYEQYF. The CDR3 nucleotides read TGTGCCAGCAGTGAATACGGGACACTCACCTACGAGCAGTACTTC.

The chain is built from TRBV5-1 and TRBJ2-6; no firm D call. Trimming removed 0 bases from V and 0 bases from J, with 4 bases in between. Germline V gives CDR1 SGHRS, CDR2 YFSETQ. The CDR3 runs 15 residues. The CDR3 loop is CASSLASSGANVLTF. CDR3 nucleotides: TGCGCCAGCAGCTTGGCCAGCTCTGGGGCCAACGTCCTGACTTTC.

V gene TRBV7-9 combines with J gene TRBJ1-4; D is undetermined. V lost 0 bases, J lost 6 bases, and 11 bases lay in between. The CDR3 totals 15 residues. Germline V gives CDR1 SEHNR, CDR2 FQNEAQ (reference sequence). This chain's CDR3 is CASSLARVADEKLFF. CDR3 nucleotides: TGTGCCAGCAGCTTAGCGAGGGTGGCTGATGAAAAACTGTTTTTT.

Of note for this clone: Other DNA variants within this sample encode the same CDR3. The chain has TRBV7-9 and TRBJ1-1; D may be TRBD1 (6 bases). CDR3 size: 15 residues. Between the trimmed V and J ends, which lost 0 bases and 1 base, there was a span of 9 bases. Germline CDR1 SEHNR, CDR2 FQNEAQ (reference sequence). CDR3 sequence reads: CASSLAQGQNTEAFF. The DNA of the CDR3 is TGTGCCAGCAGCTTAGCTCAGGGGCAGAACACTGAAGCTTTCTTT.

V gene TRBV7-8 combines with J gene TRBJ2-2, with no clear D. With 1 base removed from V and 3 bases from J, the gap between germline ends came to 15 bases. The CDR3 sequence is 17 residues long. Germline V lookup: CDR1 SGHVS, CDR2 FQNEAQ. CDR3: CASSLVFGIVDTGELFF. CDR3 coding DNA: TGTGCCAGCAGCTTAGTGTTTGGTATAGTGGACACCGGGGAGCTGTTTTTT.

The rearrangement uses TRBV3-1 (or the pseudogene TRBV3-2) and TRBJ1-2; no reliable D call. The CDR3 covers 13 residues. CDR1 and CDR2 from the germline V gene are LGHDT and YNNKEL (reference sequence). V dropped 0 bases and J dropped 4 bases, with 6 bases sitting between them. CDR3 bases: TGTGCCAGCAGCCAAGAGGCATCCTATGGCTACACCTTC. Encoded protein: CASSQEASYGYTF.

The rearrangement links TRBV9 to TRBJ1-1; 7 bases are a match to TRBD1. J lost 5 bases, V lost 2 bases, and 27 bases had no gene match. This CDR3 is built from 21 residues. CDR1 and CDR2 from the germline V gene are SGDLS and YYNGEE. CDR3 DNA: TGTGCCAGCAGCGTGCGACCCCCGGGACAGTCGGAACAACTGCCTATTACTGAAGCTTTCTTT. Translating it yields CASSVRPPGQSEQLPITEAFF.

The rearrangement uses TRBV5-1 and TRBJ1-2, with D tentatively TRBD1 (6 bases). The length of the CDR3 is 14 residues. The V end was cut by 3 bases, the J end by 8 bases, with 17 bases between. Germline loops: CDR1 SGHRS, CDR2 YFSETQ. The DNA of the CDR3 is TGCGCCAGCAGCTCAAACAGGGACACGGGGGGCTACACCTTC. It yields the protein CASSSNRDTGGYTF. Full variable domain (remainder filled in from reference TRBV5-1 and TRBJ1-2): KAGVTQTPRYLIKTRGQQVTLSCSPISGHRSVSWYQQTPGQGLQFLFEYFSETQRNKGNFPGRFSGRQFSNSRSEMNVSTLELGDSALYLCASSSNRDTGGYTFGSGTRLTVV.

This chain uses TRBV6-5 with TRBJ2-1; possibly TRBD2 for D (5 bases). This CDR3 spans 15 amino acids. Germline values: CDR1 MNHEY, CDR2 SVGAGI. With 2 bases removed from V and 8 bases from J, the gap between germline ends came to 16 bases. In DNA, the CDR3 is TGTGCCAGCAGTTACGTGAGCGGATTATCAGATGAGCAGTTCTTC. Its translation is CASSYVSGLSDEQFF.

The CDR3 here is CASSQAWDSLRVGTGELFF. CDR3 DNA: TGTGCCAGCAGCCAAGCCTGGGACTCTCTCAGGGTTGGCACCGGGGAGCTGTTTTTT. V and J are TRBV3-1 (or the pseudogene TRBV3-2) and TRBJ2-2, with a tentative D call TRBD2 (6 bases). Looked up from germline, CDR1 is LGHDT and CDR2 is YNNKEL (reference sequence). The V end was cut by 1 base, the J end by 4 bases, with 22 bases between. The CDR3 totals 19 residues.

V usage is TRBV11-2 and J usage is TRBJ2-7, with 11 bases fitting TRBD2. J gave up 2 bases and V 5 bases, and 11 bases lay outside the gene matches. CDR3 length: 17 residues. Germline V lookup: CDR1 SGHAT, CDR2 FQNNGV. The CDR3 DNA reads TGTGCCAGCAGCCTCTACGAAGGACTAGCGGGTACCTACGAGCAGTACTTC. It is translated as CASSLYEGLAGTYEQYF.

This chain connects TRBV11-2 to TRBJ1-6; the D is unclear. In germline, CDR1 is SGHAT, CDR2 FQNNGV. The CDR3 extends over 16 amino acids. V was pared by 4 bases and J by 5 bases, with 15 bases between. The CDR3 region has the DNA TGTGCCAGCAGCTCCCAAGCGCCCCAGAATAATTCACCCCTCCACTTT. Its protein product is CASSSQAPQNNSPLHF.